The 26 T cell receptor beta chains listed next were all sequenced from one sample in a study of blood T cell repertoires in COVID-19 (dated by TCRdb to 2019 to 2021). Receptor libraries were prepared by the immunoSEQ multiplex PCR assay. In TCRdb, the immuneACCESS table is reduced to in-frame sequences with V and J assigned. These tables do not hold every clone; where another copy was compared, an unresolved V gene accounts for under half, and the others remain unexplained. This sample holds around 230,000 clones; 86% were observed only once. The top ten constitute about 2.2% of the sample. The material sequenced was peripheral blood. The receptors here all came from a young man who had recovered from COVID-19.

The genes are TRBV5-6 and TRBJ2-7, with D possibly being TRBD1 (6 bases). In germline, CDR1 is SGHDT, CDR2 YYEEEE. This CDR3 is 15 amino acids long. V was pared by 4 bases and J by 4 bases, with 18 bases between. The CDR3 loop is CASSGGPGRGYEQYF. As DNA, the CDR3 is TGTGCCAGCAGCGGGGGCCCAGGGAGAGGTTACGAGCAGTACTTC.

The chain is built from TRBV7-9 and TRBJ1-6; D remains unclear. Germline V gene data show CDR1 as SEHNR and CDR2 as FQNEAQ (reference sequence). V was pared by 1 base and J by 4 bases, with 17 bases between. This CDR3 region has 18 residues. CDR3 amino acids: CASSLGLIKGAYNSPLHF. The CDR3 bases are TGTGCCAGCAGCTTAGGATTAATTAAGGGAGCTTATAATTCACCCCTCCACTTT.

The gene calls are TRBV19 and TRBJ2-7, with TRBD2 as a possible D gene (6 bases). V dropped 3 bases and J dropped 3 bases, with 27 bases sitting between them. Germline values: CDR1 LNHDA, CDR2 SQIVND (reference sequence). The length of the CDR3 is 19 residues. CDR3 in DNA: TGTGCCAGTAGTATCTACGGCCAACCCGCGGGGCAGGGAGTCTACGAGCAGTACTTC. Amino acids: CASSIYGQPAGQGVYEQYF.

The chain recombines TRBV2 with TRBJ2-7, with D possibly matching TRBD1 (5 bases). The CDR3 loop spans 14 amino acids. With 2 bases removed from V and 6 bases from J, the gap between germline ends came to 14 bases. CDR1 and CDR2 from the germline V gene are SNHLY and FYNNEI. This chain's CDR3 is CASSESGKTSEQYF. The CDR3 nucleotides read TGTGCCAGCAGTGAATCAGGGAAGACGAGCGAGCAGTACTTC.

This clone was seen just once. The V gene is TRBV19, the J gene TRBJ2-5; weak D call: TRBD1 (5 bases). Trimming took 7 bases from V and 4 from J, leaving 13 bases between them. CDR3 length: 13 amino acids. CDR1 is LNHDA and CDR2 is SQIVND in the germline V gene (reference sequence). CDR3 in DNA: TGTGCCAGTATTGGCCAGGGATCAGAGACCCAGTACTTC. This sequence encodes CASIGQGSETQYF.

V usage is TRBV12-3 or TRBV12-4 and J usage is TRBJ1-1; the D is unclear. CDR3 size: 13 residues. Deletions cut 3 bases from V and 1 base from J, with 6 bases between. The CDR3 region is CASSFRENTEAFF. In DNA form, the CDR3 reads TGTGCCAGCAGTTTCCGGGAGAACACTGAAGCTTTCTTT.

Only one count was recorded for this clone. The chain links TRBV2 to TRBJ2-5; 11 bases match TRBD2. Trimming took 2 bases from V and 5 from J; bases not matched to a gene: 4. The germline CDR1 and CDR2 sequences are SNHLY and FYNNEI. This CDR3 has 15 amino acids. This CDR3 is CASSELAGGRETQYF. CDR3 DNA: TGTGCCAGCAGTGAACTAGCGGGGGGTAGGGAGACCCAGTACTTC.

This clone was observed a single time. The chain recombines TRBV5-6 with TRBJ1-1; D gene unclear. The CDR3 consists of 13 residues. In germline, CDR1 is SGHDT, CDR2 YYEEEE. Trimming shortened V by 0 bases and J by 5 bases, and 8 bases separated the two germline ends. The CDR3 sequence is CASSLGGETEAFF. The CDR3 nucleotides read TGTGCCAGCAGCTTGGGGGGAGAGACTGAAGCTTTCTTT. The variable domain in full, with the rest retrieved from reference TRBV5-6 and TRBJ1-1, is DAGVTQSPTHLIKTRGQQVTLRCSPKSGHDTVSWYQQALGQGPQFIFQYYEEEERQRGNFPDRFSGHQFPNYSSELNVNALLLGDSALYLCASSLGGETEAFFGQGTRLTVV.

The chain combines TRBV5-5 with TRBJ1-5; D is uncertain. V was trimmed by 1 base and J by 7 bases, leaving 21 bases between them. The CDR3 covers 17 residues. CDR1 is SGHKS and CDR2 is YYEKEE in the germline V gene (reference sequence). In DNA form, the CDR3 reads TGTGCCAGCAGCTTGCGTCTTGGGTGGGGAGAAAGGCAGCCCCAGCATTTT. It translates to CASSLRLGWGERQPQHF. The full variable domain, completed using reference TRBV5-5 and TRBJ1-5, is DAGVTQSPTHLIKTRGQQVTLRCSPISGHKSVSWYQQVLGQGPQFIFQYYEKEERGRGNFPDRFSARQFPNYSSELNVNALLLGDSALYLCASSLRLGWGERQPQHFGDGTRLSIL.

The genes are TRBV12-3 or TRBV12-4 and TRBJ2-3, with 8 bases identical to TRBD2. This CDR3 is 13 amino acids long. J was trimmed by 3 bases and V by 10 bases; bases with no gene match: 6. DNA for the CDR3: TGTGCCATCGCCGGGGGGGTGACAGATACGCAGTATTTT. Translating it yields CAIAGGVTDTQYF.

The rearrangement links TRBV18 to TRBJ2-5, with TRBD2 as a possible D gene (6 bases). Between the trimmed V and J ends, which lost 2 bases and 1 base, there was a span of 8 bases. The V gene's germline CDR1 is KGHSH and CDR2 LQKENI. The CDR3 runs to 14 residues. The CDR3: CASSPGGTQETQYF. The CDR3 coding sequence is TGTGCCAGCTCACCAGGGGGGACCCAAGAGACCCAGTACTTC.

This clone turned up a few times. The genes are TRBV5-1 and TRBJ2-5; 11 nucleotides match TRBD1. CDR3 length: 15 amino acids. Germline values: CDR1 SGHRS, CDR2 YFSETQ. J gave up 1 base and V 5 bases, and 4 bases lay outside the gene matches. CDR3 amino acids: CASSTGTGGQETQYF. The CDR3 DNA is TGCGCCAGCAGTACAGGGACAGGGGGCCAAGAGACCCAGTACTTC.

The chain carries TRBV5-1 and TRBJ2-6, with D tentatively TRBD1 (5 bases). Per germline, CDR1 SGHRS and CDR2 YFSETQ. V was cut by 4 bases and J by 2 bases, with 7 bases left in between. CDR3 length: 14 amino acids. The CDR3 DNA sequence: TGCGCCAGCAGCGTCAGGGCTGGGGCCAACGTCCTGACTTTC. Translated, it gives CASSVRAGANVLTF.

This chain uses TRBV10-2 with TRBJ1-1; possible D gene TRBD1, 5 bases. The V and J ends lost 7 bases and 4 bases respectively, with 13 bases between them. Germline values: CDR1 WSHSY, CDR2 SAAADI. The CDR3 has 13 amino acids. This CDR3 reads CASKGPGGTEAFF. The CDR3 nucleotides are TGCGCCAGCAAAGGACCCGGGGGCACTGAAGCTTTCTTT.

This sequence joins TRBV4-2 and TRBJ2-6; possible D gene TRBD1, 5 bases. V was trimmed by 3 bases and J by 2 bases, leaving 5 bases between them. Germline V lookup: CDR1 LGHNA, CDR2 YNFKEQ. The CDR3 extends over 14 amino acids. The CDR3 spells CASSHRAGANVLTF. CDR3 DNA sequence: TGTGCCAGCAGCCACAGGGCTGGGGCCAACGTCCTGACTTTC.

This chain links TRBV5-5 with TRBJ1-5, with a possible D match to TRBD1 (5 bases). The V and J ends lost 0 bases and 0 bases respectively, with 10 bases between them. Per the germline V gene, CDR1 is SGHKS and CDR2 is YYEKEE (reference sequence). This CDR3 is built from 16 residues. The CDR3 loop reads CASSLVGTVSNQPQHF. As DNA, the CDR3 is TGTGCCAGCAGCTTGGTAGGGACTGTTAGCAATCAGCCCCAGCATTTT.

CDR3 nucleotide sequence: TGTGCCACCTGCAGGGCGAACACCGGGGAGCTGTTTTTT. Protein: CATCRANTGELFF. V is TRBV24-1 and J is TRBJ2-2; TRBD1 might be the D (5 bases). This CDR3 is 13 amino acids long. The germline CDR1 and CDR2 sequences are KGHDR and SFDVKD. Trimming removed 9 bases at V and 0 bases at J, with 7 bases between.

The DNA of the CDR3 is TGTGCCAGTAGTATAGATCGATTCGTGGGGAGGAGGGACACAGATACGCAGTATTTT. Amino acid sequence: CASSIDRFVGRRDTDTQYF. This chain joins TRBV19 and TRBJ2-3; D perhaps matches TRBD2 (6 bases). The V end lost 0 bases, the J end lost 2 bases, and 21 bases lay between the germline ends. Germline loops: CDR1 LNHDA, CDR2 SQIVND (reference sequence). The CDR3 consists of 19 residues.

The gene calls are TRBV2 and TRBJ2-1, with 9 bases aligning to TRBD2. The germline gives CDR1 SNHLY, CDR2 FYNNEI. This CDR3 spans 15 amino acids. J gave up 4 bases and V 4 bases, and 5 bases lay outside the gene matches. The chain's CDR3 is CASSVSGGYYNEQFF. The CDR3 region has the DNA TGTGCCAGCAGTGTCAGCGGGGGGTATTACAATGAGCAGTTCTTC.

This chain links TRBV25-1 with TRBJ2-3, with D possibly matching TRBD2 (6 bases). Trimming took 8 bases from V and 2 from J, leaving 8 bases between them. The germline V gene has CDR1 MGHDK and CDR2 SYGVNS. The CDR3 is 12 amino acids. The CDR3 bases are TGTGCCAGCTGGGGGGACACAGATACGCAGTATTTT. As protein: CASWGDTDTQYF.

This chain joins TRBV9 and TRBJ2-6, with 8 bases lining up with TRBD1. Germline-derived CDR1 and CDR2 are SGDLS and YYNGEE. Trimming removed 2 bases from V and 3 bases from J; junction bases left unmatched: 13. This CDR3 spans 19 amino acids. The CDR3 bases are TGTGCCAGCAGCGTTTCGTCCGAGACAGGGGAATTTGGGGCCAACGTCCTGACTTTC. Its translation: CASSVSSETGEFGANVLTF.

A word on this clone: This CDR3 is also generated by other DNA sequences in the sample. The chain employs TRBV5-1 and TRBJ2-7, with 7 bases matching TRBD1. The germline gives CDR1 SGHRS, CDR2 YFSETQ. The CDR3 is 14 residues long. V was clipped by 2 bases and J by 2 bases; unmatched bases: 4. The CDR3 DNA follows: TGCGCCAGCAGCTTTTTAGGGGGCACCTACGAGCAGTACTTC. It translates to CASSFLGGTYEQYF.

V usage is TRBV20-1 and J usage is TRBJ1-1; D perhaps matches TRBD1 (5 bases). CDR1 is DFQATT and CDR2 is SNEGSKA in the germline V gene (reference sequence). CDR3 length equals 14 residues. V was clipped by 3 bases and J by 4 bases, with 15 bases between them. This CDR3 is CSASSRERSTEAFF. The CDR3 nucleotides read TGCAGTGCTAGTTCCAGGGAACGGAGCACTGAAGCTTTCTTT.

The genes are TRBV7-8 and TRBJ1-5, with D hard to call. The CDR3 has 14 amino acids. V was cut by 5 bases and J by 3 bases, with 11 bases left in between. Germline-derived CDR1 and CDR2 are SGHVS and FQNEAQ. The CDR3 region has the DNA TGTGCCAGCAGCCCCCCCAGTTACAATCAGCCCCAGCATTTT. Residues: CASSPPSYNQPQHF.

The chain carries TRBV19 and TRBJ1-5; no firm D call. V lost 0 bases and J 7 bases, leaving 10 bases between the germline ends. CDR3 length: 14 amino acids. Germline V gene lookup returns CDR1 LNHDA and CDR2 SQIVND (reference sequence). In DNA, the CDR3 is TGTGCCAGTAGTATAGATCGGGAGGGCCAGCCCCAGCATTTT. It codes for CASSIDREGQPQHF.

The chain uses TRBV5-1 and TRBJ1-4, with D unresolved. With 7 bases removed from V and 0 bases from J, the gap between germline ends came to 7 bases. Per the germline V gene, CDR1 is SGHRS and CDR2 is YFSETQ. The CDR3 covers 13 residues. CDR3 sequence (DNA): TGCGCCAGCTCAGTTGCAACTAATGAAAAACTGTTTTTT. This sequence encodes CASSVATNEKLFF.